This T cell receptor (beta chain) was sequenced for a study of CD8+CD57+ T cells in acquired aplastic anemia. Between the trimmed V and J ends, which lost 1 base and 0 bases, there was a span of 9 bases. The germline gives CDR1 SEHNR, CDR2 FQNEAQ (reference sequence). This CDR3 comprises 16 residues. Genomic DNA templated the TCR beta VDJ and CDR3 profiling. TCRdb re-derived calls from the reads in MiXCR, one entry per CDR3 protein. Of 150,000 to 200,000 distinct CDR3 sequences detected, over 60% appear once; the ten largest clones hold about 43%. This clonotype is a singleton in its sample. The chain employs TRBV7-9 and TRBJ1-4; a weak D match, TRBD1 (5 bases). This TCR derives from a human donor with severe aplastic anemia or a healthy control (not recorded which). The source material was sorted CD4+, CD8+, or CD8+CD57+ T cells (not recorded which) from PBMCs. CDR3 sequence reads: CASSLGRATTNEKLFF. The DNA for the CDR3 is TGTGCCAGCAGCTTAGGCAGGGCGACAACTAATGAAAAACTGTTTTTT.